One sample yielded the 16 T cell receptor beta chains listed below, sequenced in a study of shared clonotypes between healthy human individuals. Profiled with immunoSEQ multiplex PCR; TCRdb holds only in-frame clones, not every one. Of approximately 2,000,000 clones listed, about 93% were seen once; the top ten hold about 1.7%. Naive CD8 isolation took CD45RO-negative cells positively selected for CCR7 and excluded terminally differentiated effector memory CD45RA+ cells. Sequenced input: naive CD8+ T cells from PBMCs. The receptors originated from a man between 18 and 29 years old in good health. Some clones in this sample may be carry-over from other donors' samples.

This chain connects TRBV14 to TRBJ2-7; 10 bases fit TRBD2. In germline, CDR1 is SGHDN, CDR2 FVKESK. J lost 2 bases, V lost 0 bases, and 1 base had no gene match. The CDR3 covers 15 residues. For the CDR3, the DNA is TGTGCCAGCAGCCAAGAAAGCGGGAGGGCCTACGAGCAGTACTTC. It translates to CASSQESGRAYEQYF.

The chain couples TRBV4-2 to TRBJ2-3; the D gene is possibly TRBD2 (7 bases). This CDR3 contains 14 residues. V shed 5 bases and J shed 1 base, with 10 bases lying between them. Per the germline V gene, CDR1 is LGHNA and CDR2 is YNFKEQ. The CDR3: CASSGGGGTDTQYF. The CDR3 bases are TGTGCCAGCAGCGGAGGGGGGGGCACAGATACGCAGTATTTT.

The gene calls are TRBV7-2 and TRBJ2-5; 10 nucleotides line up with TRBD2. V trimming: 6 bases; J trimming: 5 bases; junction bases outside the gene matches: 9. Germline V lookup: CDR1 SGHTA, CDR2 FQGNSA. CDR3 length: 15 amino acids. The CDR3 bases are TGTGCCAGCAGAGGACTAGCGGTGGAGGGGGAGACCCAGTACTTC. Translation gives CASRGLAVEGETQYF. Full variable domain (rest looked up from reference TRBV7-2 and TRBJ2-5): GAGVSQSPSNKVTEKGKDVELRCDPISGHTALYWYRQSLGQGLEFLIYFQGNSAPDKSGLPSDRFSAERTGGSVSTLTIQRTQQEDSAVYLCASRGLAVEGETQYFGPGTRLLVL.

The rearrangement links TRBV13 to TRBJ2-2, with TRBD2 matching 14 bases. This CDR3 region has 21 residues. Germline CDR1 reads PRHDT; CDR2 reads FYEKMQ (reference sequence). With V trimmed by 5 bases and J by 7 bases, 21 bases remained unmatched. The CDR3 reads CASSLRIERGLAGDEGGELFF. CDR3 DNA sequence: TGTGCCAGCAGCCTCCGGATAGAAAGGGGACTAGCGGGAGACGAGGGCGGGGAGCTGTTTTTT. The full variable domain, completed using reference TRBV13 and TRBJ2-2, is AAGVIQSPRHLIKEKRETATLKCYPIPRHDTVYWYQQGPGQDPQFLISFYEKMQSDKGSIPDRFSAQQFSDYHSELNMSSLELGDSALYFCASSLRIERGLAGDEGGELFFGEGSRLTVL.

The V call is TRBV27, the J call TRBJ1-1, with a possible D match to TRBD1 (6 bases). The V gene's germline CDR1 is MNHEY and CDR2 SMNVEV (reference sequence). Trimming left V 3 bases short and J 4 bases short, with 15 bases between. The CDR3 is 15 residues long. The CDR3 loop is CASSFKTGFSTEAFF. For the CDR3, the DNA is TGTGCCAGCAGTTTTAAGACAGGCTTCAGCACTGAAGCTTTCTTT.

V gene TRBV19 combines with J gene TRBJ1-5; D is possibly TRBD1 (5 bases). The CDR3 has 15 amino acids. Trimming removed 5 bases at V and 5 bases at J, with 16 bases between. The germline V gene encodes CDR1 LNHDA and CDR2 SQIVND (reference sequence). CDR3 nucleotides: TGTGCCAGTAGTTGGCGGCAGGGCCCCGATCAGCCCCAGCATTTT. Translating gives CASSWRQGPDQPQHF.

This clone was picked up a small number of times. This sample also contains other DNA sequences that code for the same CDR3. The chain uses TRBV28 and TRBJ1-1; D not resolved. The CDR3 covers 13 residues. Germline V CDR1 and CDR2: MDHEN, SYDVKM. Trimming took off 3 bases at V and 1 base at J, with 6 bases between the two ends. CDR3 protein: CASSLAGNTEAFF. The DNA for the CDR3 is TGTGCCAGCAGTTTGGCAGGGAACACTGAAGCTTTCTTT.

Notes on this clone: This same CDR3 is encoded by further DNA sequences in the sample. The chain combines TRBV28 with TRBJ2-7, with D uncertain. Trimming left V 6 bases short and J 3 bases short, with 12 bases between. CDR3 size: 13 residues. The V gene's germline CDR1 is MDHEN and CDR2 SYDVKM. The DNA of the CDR3 is TGTGCCAGCAGGCCGACCGGCGACTACGAGCAGTACTTC. Translating it yields CASRPTGDYEQYF.

In this sample, this clone turned up once. CDR3 protein: CAISEGPRLGGYF. In DNA form, the CDR3 reads TGTGCCATCAGTGAGGGACCAAGACTCGGGGGGTACTTC. V usage is TRBV10-3 and J usage is TRBJ2-7; possibly TRBD2 for D (6 bases). Germline CDR1 and CDR2: ENHRY and SYGVKD. CDR3 length: 13 residues. V was clipped by 2 bases and J by 12 bases, with 17 bases between them.

The chain carries TRBV27 and TRBJ2-7; 7 bases line up with TRBD1. The CDR3 sequence is 14 residues long. V was clipped by 7 bases and J by 5 bases; unmatched bases: 11. CDR1 MNHEY and CDR2 SMNVEV come from the germline V gene (reference sequence). CDR3 bases: TGTGCCAGCAAGAGTGGGGGACAGTCCCACGAGCAGTACTTC. Its protein product is CASKSGGQSHEQYF.

The J gene is TRBJ2-7, the V gene TRBV5-1; 7 nucleotides align to TRBD1. There are 17 residues in the CDR3. Trimming took 3 bases from V and 0 from J; bases not matched to a gene: 12. Germline V gene lookup returns CDR1 SGHRS and CDR2 YFSETQ. The chain's CDR3 is CASSWTPDRTNSYEQYF. Written as DNA, the CDR3 is TGCGCCAGCAGCTGGACTCCGGACAGGACAAACTCCTACGAGCAGTACTTC.

The V and J genes are TRBV7-9 and TRBJ1-2, with a weak D call TRBD1 (5 bases). Trimming left V 5 bases short and J 8 bases short, with 15 bases between. Germline V lookup: CDR1 SEHNR, CDR2 FQNEAQ (reference sequence). The CDR3 has 13 amino acids. Here the CDR3 DNA reads TGTGCCAGCAGCCGCGGGACCAAGTTAGGCTACACCTTC. Protein sequence: CASSRGTKLGYTF.

The chain carries TRBV7-2 and TRBJ2-1; D could derive from TRBD1 or TRBD2 (5 bases each). Germline CDR1 and CDR2: SGHTA and FQGNSA. The CDR3 spans 13 residues. Trimming left V 5 bases short and J 6 bases short, with 11 bases between. CDR3 coding DNA: TGTGCCAGCAGCCTCTGGGGGATCAATGAGCAGTTCTTC. It codes for CASSLWGINEQFF.

The count of this clone is one. This sequence joins TRBV25-1 and TRBJ2-1; D may correspond to TRBD1 or TRBD2 (6 bases each). CDR3 length: 10 residues. Trimming shortened V by 9 bases and J by 10 bases, and 10 bases separated the two germline ends. Germline assignment: CDR1 MGHDK and CDR2 SYGVNS. The CDR3 DNA is TGTGCCAGTGAAGGGGGGGAGCAGTTCTTC. It yields the protein CASEGGEQFF.

V and J are TRBV9 and TRBJ2-1, with D perhaps given as TRBD1 or TRBD2 (5 bases each). Trimming removed 4 bases from V and 9 bases from J, with 14 bases in between. Germline CDR1 and CDR2: SGDLS and YYNGEE. CDR3 length equals 13 residues. DNA of the CDR3: TGTGCCAGCAGCCTCGGGACCACACCTGAGCAGTTCTTC. It is translated as CASSLGTTPEQFF.

This chain connects TRBV15 to TRBJ2-5, with D uncertain. This CDR3 region has 14 residues. Looked up from germline, CDR1 is LNHNV and CDR2 is YYDKDF (reference sequence). V gave up 0 bases and J gave up 3 bases, with 8 bases separating them. CDR3 DNA: TGTGCCACCAGCAGAGATTCCCGCAAAGAGACCCAGTACTTC. Translating gives CATSRDSRKETQYF.